The 14 T cell receptor beta chains below all came from one sample that was sequenced in a study of identical twins. TCRdb re-derived calls from the 5' RACE reads in MiXCR, one entry per CDR3 protein. The sample yields around 1.7 million distinct CDR3 sequences, around 33% seen once. Sequencing was done on a sample of cord blood. These receptors were taken from a newborn girl in good health.

This clonotype was picked up many times. The V gene is TRBV3-1, the J gene TRBJ2-7; perhaps TRBD2 as D (5 bases). This CDR3 spans 14 amino acids. The germline V and J ends were trimmed by 0 bases and 6 bases, with 12 bases remaining between them. Per the germline V gene, CDR1 is LGHDT and CDR2 is YNNKEL (reference sequence). CDR3 in DNA: TGTGCCAGCAGCCAAGATAGGAGGAACCGCGAGCAGTACTTC. Protein: CASSQDRRNREQYF.

The chain carries TRBV5-1 and TRBJ2-3; TRBD1 matches 9 bases. There are 17 residues in the CDR3. The junction had 15 bases not matched to a gene; V was cut back by 6 bases and J by 4 bases. Germline V gene sequence: CDR1 SGHRS, CDR2 YFSETQ. DNA for the CDR3: TGCGCCAGCACCGGGACAGGGAATACTGGAATTGCAGATACGCAGTATTTT. It translates to CASTGTGNTGIADTQYF.

On this clonotype itself: Possible read error: a much larger clone is one base away. V and J are TRBV5-1 and TRBJ2-3, with no clear D. Between the trimmed V and J ends, which lost 0 bases and 3 bases, there was a span of 11 bases. The CDR3 has 15 residues. Germline loops: CDR1 SGHRS, CDR2 YFSETQ. The CDR3 reads CASSLVPDTTDTQYF. The DNA of the CDR3 is TGCGCCAGCAGCTTGGTACCAGACACAACAGATACGCAGTATTTT.

The chain is built from TRBV4-2 and TRBJ2-5; 9 bases fit TRBD2. The ends lost 8 bases at V and 11 bases at J; junction bases unmatched: 21. Germline V gene data show CDR1 as LGHNA and CDR2 as YNFKEQ. The CDR3 consists of 16 residues. Here the CDR3 reads CASAEGPGTSYNEQYF. CDR3 nucleotide sequence: TGTGCCAGCGCTGAAGGTCCCGGGACTAGCTACAATGAGCAGTACTTC.

This clonotype was counted only a few times. V is TRBV20-1 and J is TRBJ2-3; D gene ambiguous. This CDR3 has 14 amino acids. The V gene's germline CDR1 is DFQATT and CDR2 SNEGSKA (reference sequence). Between the trimmed V and J ends, which lost 0 bases and 6 bases, there was a span of 13 bases. CDR3 protein: CSARDFFRDDTQYF. The CDR3 nucleotides are TGCAGTGCTAGAGATTTCTTCCGTGACGATACGCAGTATTTT.

This clonotype occurred once. This may be a read error, as it is one base from a much larger clone. The chain links TRBV29-1 to TRBJ2-4; D remains ambiguous. Trimming stripped 1 base from V and 13 bases from J, with 20 bases between. In germline, CDR1 is SQVTM, CDR2 ANQGSEA. CDR3 length: 14 residues. The CDR3 DNA reads TGCAGCGTTGAAGGTTCGGACCATTATGATGAGCAGTACTTC. Translated, it gives CSVEGSDHYDEQYF.

This rearrangement joins TRBV5-1 to TRBJ2-4; D could derive from TRBD1 or TRBD2 (6 bases each). CDR3 length equals 17 residues. V was shortened by 4 bases and J by 0 bases, with 17 bases between the two germline ends. Germline CDR1 is SGHRS and CDR2 is YFSETQ. CDR3 protein: CASSPRGRTLAKNIQYF. Written as DNA, the CDR3 is TGCGCCAGCAGCCCCCGGGGGCGGACTTTAGCCAAAAACATTCAGTACTTC.

CDR3: CSARDLNSFNIQYF. The CDR3 bases are TGCAGTGCTAGAGATCTTAATAGTTTCAACATTCAGTACTTC. This chain uses TRBV20-1 with TRBJ2-4; no definite D call. This CDR3 is 14 amino acids long. Trimming left V 0 bases short and J 7 bases short, with 13 bases between. CDR1 DFQATT and CDR2 SNEGSKA come from the germline V gene (reference sequence).

This rearrangement joins TRBV20-1 to TRBJ2-7, with D maybe TRBD2 (6 bases). The V gene's germline CDR1 is DFQATT and CDR2 SNEGSKA (reference sequence). The CDR3 is made up of 12 amino acids. Trimming took off 7 bases at V and 7 bases at J, with 17 bases between the two ends. The DNA for the CDR3 is TGCAGTGGTGAGACTAGGATCGATGAGCAGTACTTC. Residues: CSGETRIDEQYF.

This chain links TRBV27 with TRBJ2-3; unclear D gene. Trimming left V 5 bases short and J 2 bases short, with 20 bases between. The CDR3 has 17 residues. Germline V gives CDR1 MNHEY, CDR2 SMNVEV (reference sequence). The CDR3 is CASSPTSSRIPTDTQYF. The CDR3 region has the DNA TGTGCCAGCAGTCCTACGTCATCTAGAATCCCCACAGATACGCAGTATTTT.

V and J are TRBV2 and TRBJ2-1, with a tentative D call TRBD2 (5 bases). Between the trimmed V and J ends, which lost 6 bases and 7 bases, there was a span of 16 bases. In germline, CDR1 is SNHLY, CDR2 FYNNEI. The CDR3 extends over 14 amino acids. CDR3: CASSPPGMGNEQFF. DNA for the CDR3: TGTGCCAGCAGCCCCCCGGGGATGGGGAATGAGCAGTTCTTC. Full variable domain (rest looked up from reference TRBV2 and TRBJ2-1): EPEVTQTPSHQVTQMGQEVILRCVPISNHLYFYWYRQILGQKVEFLVSFYNNEISEKSEIFDDQFSVERPDGSNFTLKIRSTKLEDSAMYFCASSPPGMGNEQFFGPGTRLTVL.

J is TRBJ2-7 and V is TRBV12-3 or TRBV12-4; possibly TRBD2 for D (6 bases). CDR3 length: 14 amino acids. V lost 5 bases, J lost 6 bases, and 17 bases lay in between. This chain's CDR3 is CASSPREPASEQYF. In DNA, the CDR3 is TGTGCCAGCAGTCCACGGGAGCCAGCGTCCGAGCAGTACTTC.

With respect to this clonotype: A read error may produce the germline difference seen at one junction end. The chain couples TRBV20-1 to TRBJ2-3, with 12 bases identical to TRBD2. This CDR3 region has 15 residues. Per germline, CDR1 DFQATT and CDR2 SNEGSKA (reference sequence). The CDR3 DNA reads TGCAGTGCTAGGACTAGCGGGAGTAGCACAGGTACGCAGTATTTT. Its protein product is CSARTSGSSTGTQYF.

The chain links TRBV24-1 to TRBJ2-5; D assignment may be TRBD1 or TRBD2 (5 bases each). Gene TRBJ2-1 matches the end of the DNA better, so the J call may be wrong. In germline, CDR1 is KGHDR, CDR2 SFDVKD. The CDR3 spans 15 residues. CDR3 sequence (DNA): TGTGCCACCAGTGAGGGGGACGTAATCCAAGAGACCCAGTTCTTC. Translation: CATSEGDVIQETQFF.